This TCR beta chain derives from a study of cytomegalovirus exposure and HLA in healthy donors. As for the study in general: Caucasian-associated ancestry cluster membership applied to about 77% of 398 genotyped donors.

In the case of this clone: Its antigen remains unidentified.

Whole-study results and caveats: What was likely a sequencing artifact was a cluster of highly shared sequence variants. Productive status was seen about 90% or about 30% of the time for most TCR beta V segments in an earlier analysis. The analysis excluded some indistinguishable V segments, including TRBV6-2 and TRBV6-3.

PCR employed 60 Vbeta and 13 Jbeta primers. Measured with immunoSEQ multiplex PCR; TCRdb has only the in-frame clones, and not every one. The listing records approximately 140,000 clones. The CDR3 length is 14 residues. CDR1 and CDR2 from the germline V gene are LNHDA and SQIVND (reference sequence). Germline trimming cut 5 bases from V and 4 bases from J; bases unmatched to any gene: 7. The TCR was taken from a woman in her forties or fifties in good health and CMV-seronegative. The rearrangement uses TRBV19 and TRBJ1-1; 7 positions agree with TRBD1. The sample comprised PBMCs. The DNA for the CDR3 is TGTGCCAGTAGTTTCATGTCAGGGGGCACTGAAGCTTTCTTT. Translating gives CASSFMSGGTEAFF.